This T cell receptor (beta chain) was profiled in a study of early T cells in non-severe SARS-CoV-2 infection. Background on the study: Chains stayed unpaired after sequencing of bulk RNA from unsorted whole blood. Whole-study findings and limits: The study's VDJdb matching favored anti-spike CD8 responses and missed private and CD4 specificities.

Molecules of cDNA were individually given unique molecular identifiers that were attached to them. TCRdb re-called the 5' RACE reads with MiXCR, one entry per CDR3 protein. The repertoire includes some 82,000 distinct CDR3 sequences, approximately 12% of them detected once, and roughly 4.5% sits in the top ten. This CDR3 has 14 residues. Germline V CDR1 and CDR2: MNHEY, SVGEGT. Trimming shortened V by 7 bases and J by 4 bases, and 14 bases separated the two germline ends. This clonotype was seen at least ten times. Its antigen remains unidentified. V usage is TRBV6-2 or TRBV6-3 and J usage is TRBJ1-3, with D unclear. The clonotype was recovered from an adult who was a healthcare worker with PCR-confirmed SARS-CoV-2 infection or an uninfected control (not recorded which). Sequencing was performed on whole blood, taken at baseline. Here the CDR3 reads CASNRNPRGNTIYF. The DNA of the CDR3 is TGTGCCAGCAACCGAAACCCGCGCGGAAACACCATATATTTT.